These 9 T cell receptor beta chains came from one sample sequenced in a study of cytomegalovirus exposure and HLA in healthy donors. The PCR employed 60 Vbeta primers together with 13 Jbeta primers. The table came from immunoSEQ multiplex PCR; TCRdb's copy has only in-frame clones and leaves some out. This table holds about 110,000 clones, about 84% found once. The material sequenced was PBMCs. These receptors all stem from a man under 40 in good health and CMV-seronegative.

V gene TRBV6-4 combines with J gene TRBJ1-2, with TRBD1 matching over 8 bases. CDR1 is MRHNA and CDR2 is SNTAGT in the germline V gene. The V gene end was trimmed by 5 bases and the J gene end by 4 bases; junction bases not matched to a gene: 9. The length of the CDR3 is 15 residues. CDR3 sequence: CASSLSTGTGYGYTF. In DNA form, the CDR3 reads TGTGCCAGCAGTCTTTCTACCGGGACAGGCTATGGCTACACCTTC.

The CDR3 bases are TGTGCCAGCAGCTTACAGGGGGAAGTAATTACCGGGGAGCTGTTTTTT. Protein product: CASSLQGEVITGELFF. The rearrangement links TRBV11-2 to TRBJ2-2; 7 nucleotides align to TRBD1. Germline CDR1 reads SGHAT; CDR2 reads FQNNGV. Trimming cost V 2 bases and J 5 bases; bases outside gene matches: 8. The CDR3 is 16 residues long.

The CDR3 DNA sequence: TGTGCCAGCAGGGCTACTAGCGCCGGCACAGATACGCAGTATTTT. Protein: CASRATSAGTDTQYF. The chain recombines TRBV2 with TRBJ2-3; 7 bases are a match to TRBD2. V gave up 6 bases and J gave up 1 base; unmatched junction bases: 7. Germline V CDR1 and CDR2: SNHLY, FYNNEI. The CDR3 spans 15 residues.

This chain joins TRBV7-9 and TRBJ2-3; 8 bases align to TRBD1. J lost 4 bases, V lost 4 bases, and 7 bases had no gene match. The germline gives CDR1 SEHNR, CDR2 FQNEAQ (reference sequence). The CDR3 spans 15 residues. The chain's CDR3 is CASSSGQVSSDTQYF. CDR3 coding DNA: TGTGCCAGCAGCTCGGGACAGGTTTCGTCAGATACGCAGTATTTT.

The V and J genes are TRBV5-6 and TRBJ1-1; D remains unclear. V was shortened by 0 bases and J by 1 base, with 7 bases between the two germline ends. Germline assignment: CDR1 SGHDT and CDR2 YYEEEE. This CDR3 has 14 residues. The CDR3: CASSLAGGNTEAFF. The CDR3 nucleotides read TGTGCCAGCAGCTTGGCGGGAGGGAACACTGAAGCTTTCTTT.

The chain combines TRBV9 with TRBJ2-7; D unclear. Per germline, CDR1 SGDLS and CDR2 YYNGEE. The germline V and J ends were trimmed by 4 bases and 2 bases, with 10 bases remaining between them. The CDR3 runs 13 residues. In DNA form, the CDR3 reads TGTGCCAGCAGCCCAAACCAGGCCTACGAGCAGTACTTC. Protein product: CASSPNQAYEQYF.

The V gene is TRBV9, the J gene TRBJ1-2; perhaps TRBD1 as D (5 bases). Germline CDR1 is SGDLS and CDR2 is YYNGEE. The CDR3 spans 15 residues. Trimming stripped 3 bases from V and 1 base from J, with 13 bases between. CDR3 sequence reads: CASSARQGINYGYTF. CDR3 nucleotides: TGTGCCAGCAGCGCGCGGCAGGGTATTAACTATGGCTACACCTTC.

This clone came up a few times. This chain links TRBV2 with TRBJ1-3; D ambiguous. The V gene lost 7 bases and the J gene lost 0 bases, with 13 bases spanning the gap. This CDR3 spans 15 amino acids. Per the germline V gene, CDR1 is SNHLY and CDR2 is FYNNEI. As DNA, the CDR3 is TGTGCCAGCATTCCCCCGCGGCTCTCTGGAAACACCATATATTTT. This sequence encodes CASIPPRLSGNTIYF.

This clone was detected only once. CDR3 in amino acids: CASSITLEGEAFF. Here the CDR3 DNA reads TGTGCCAGTAGTATTACTCTTGAGGGTGAAGCTTTCTTT. The genes are TRBV19 and TRBJ1-1; D remains unclear. V gave up 3 bases and J gave up 7 bases, with 12 bases separating them. The CDR3 runs to 13 residues. Germline assignment: CDR1 LNHDA and CDR2 SQIVND (reference sequence).